This TCR beta chain was captured by sequencing in a study of identical twins. The cDNA had a unique molecular identifier and a template-switch universal primer site. TCRdb fed the 5' RACE reads into MiXCR, producing one record per CDR3 protein. The sample lists about 690,000 distinct CDR3 sequences; roughly 6.2% were seen once. At least ten counts were recorded for this clonotype. The target antigen is unknown. Broader study findings: It was possible that invariant MAIT and iNKT cells partly confounded the zero-insertion analyses.

The germline CDR1 and CDR2 sequences are LGHNA and YSLEER. The CDR3 contains 17 residues. Trimming cost V 4 bases and J 1 base, with 19 bases left between them. The sequencing input was naive T cells sorted from blood. The chain uses TRBV4-3 and TRBJ2-5; D possibly corresponds to TRBD2 (5 bases). This receptor was taken from a man between 18 and 35 years old in good health. CDR3 DNA: TGCGCCAGCAGCCCCGAACCCCTATTTGCGGGCCAAGAGACCCAGTACTTC. It specifies CASSPEPLFAGQETQYF.